Each of the 18 T cell receptor beta chains below was sequenced from the same sample in a study of OX40 agonist ivuxolimab in advanced cancers. Generated by immunoSEQ multiplex PCR, the TCRdb table keeps only in-frame clones and is missing some. The repertoire holds tens of thousands of clones, with under 95% as singletons. This specimen consisted of CD4+ or CD8+ T cells sorted from blood, obtained in a trial of the OX40 agonist ivuxolimab. The receptors derive from an adult with an advanced solid tumor such as melanoma, head and neck, liver or kidney cancer.

The CDR3 DNA follows: TGTGCCAGCAGTGTGTACGAGACCCAGTACTTC. Protein product: CASSVYETQYF. V is TRBV28 and J is TRBJ2-5; D is uncertain. Trimming removed 5 bases from V and 5 bases from J, with 6 bases in between. The CDR3 runs to 11 residues. Germline CDR1 MDHEN, CDR2 SYDVKM.

The sample holds one count of this clone. J is TRBJ1-2 and V is TRBV7-9; TRBD1 aligns across 9 bases. CDR1 is SEHNR and CDR2 is FQNEAQ in the germline V gene (reference sequence). The CDR3 length is 15 residues. Unmatched junction bases numbered 7, after V lost 5 bases and J lost 3 bases. This CDR3 is CASSRGTGRDYGYTF. The CDR3 nucleotides are TGTGCCAGCAGCCGAGGGACAGGGCGAGACTATGGCTACACCTTC.

In nucleotides, the CDR3 is TGCAGCGTTGGGGGTGACAGGGGTAAGTTCACTGAAGCTTTCTTT. Its translation: CSVGGDRGKFTEAFF. V usage is TRBV29-1 and J usage is TRBJ1-1, with 8 bases lining up with TRBD1. The ends lost 4 bases at V and 4 bases at J; junction bases unmatched: 11. CDR3 length equals 15 residues. Looked up from germline, CDR1 is SQVTM and CDR2 is ANQGSEA. The full variable domain, its missing parts supplied by reference TRBV29-1 and TRBJ1-1, is SAVISQKPSRDICQRGTSLTIQCQVDSQVTMMFWYRQQPGQSLTLIATANQGSEATYESGFVIDKFPISRPNLTFSTLTVSNMSPEDSSIYLCSVGGDRGKFTEAFFGQGTRLTVV.

The rearrangement joins TRBV27 to TRBJ1-6, with no clear D. The V gene's germline CDR1 is MNHEY and CDR2 SMNVEV (reference sequence). The CDR3 spans 14 residues. V was cut by 3 bases and J by 2 bases, with 5 bases left in between. The CDR3 region is CASSFSAYNSPLHF. The CDR3 DNA reads TGTGCCAGCAGTTTTTCTGCCTATAATTCACCCCTCCACTTT.

The CDR3 spells CASSPGQTDTQYF. In DNA form, the CDR3 reads TGTGCCAGCAGCCCGGGGCAGACAGATACGCAGTATTTT. The chain is built from TRBV14 and TRBJ2-3; perhaps D is TRBD1 or TRBD2 (5 bases each). The germline V and J ends were trimmed by 4 bases and 3 bases, with 8 bases remaining between them. This CDR3 spans 13 amino acids. CDR1 SGHDN and CDR2 FVKESK come from the germline V gene.

The rearrangement uses TRBV7-8 and TRBJ2-2, with D possibly being TRBD2 (5 bases). Trimming took off 7 bases at V and 3 bases at J, with 12 bases between the two ends. CDR1 is SGHVS and CDR2 is FQNEAQ in the germline V gene. The CDR3 contains 14 residues. The CDR3 reads CASTQRTHTGELFF. CDR3 sequence (DNA): TGTGCCAGCACCCAACGGACTCACACCGGGGAGCTGTTTTTT.

V usage is TRBV25-1 and J usage is TRBJ2-3; D gene unclear. CDR1 MGHDK and CDR2 SYGVNS come from the germline V gene. Trimming took off 5 bases at V and 5 bases at J, with 11 bases between the two ends. This CDR3 is 13 amino acids long. As DNA, the CDR3 is TGTGCCAGCAGTCCGCCCCCTGGAGATACGCAGTATTTT. Translating gives CASSPPPGDTQYF.

This clone occurred once. V is TRBV28 and J is TRBJ2-7; tentatively, D is TRBD2 (6 bases). V lost 7 bases, J lost 3 bases, and 16 bases lay in between. The CDR3 consists of 14 residues. The germline gives CDR1 MDHEN, CDR2 SYDVKM. The CDR3 is CASTVGGKDYEQYF. CDR3 sequence (DNA): TGTGCCAGCACCGTGGGCGGGAAGGACTACGAGCAGTACTTC.

CDR3 DNA sequence: TGTGCCAGCTCACCACAGGGAACCTACGAGCAGTACTTC. Translation gives CASSPQGTYEQYF. This chain links TRBV18 with TRBJ2-7, with unresolved D. The V end lost 1 base, the J end lost 2 bases, and 6 bases lay between the germline ends. The CDR3 is 13 residues long. Per the germline V gene, CDR1 is KGHSH and CDR2 is LQKENI.

Written as DNA, the CDR3 is TGTGCCAGCAGCTCAAGAGGGATCGGTCTAGCCAAAAACATTCAGTACTTC. Translating gives CASSSRGIGLAKNIQYF. This rearrangement joins TRBV9 to TRBJ2-4, with D possibly being TRBD2 (5 bases). Per the germline V gene, CDR1 is SGDLS and CDR2 is YYNGEE. The ends were cut back, 4 bases at V and 0 bases at J, with 17 bases in the middle. CDR3 length equals 17 residues. The full variable domain, rest sourced from reference TRBV9 and TRBJ2-4, is DSGVTQTPKHLITATGQRVTLRCSPRSGDLSVYWYQQSLDQGLQFLIQYYNGEERAKGNILERFSAQQFPDLHSELNLSSLELGDSALYFCASSSRGIGLAKNIQYFGAGTRLSVL.

The rearrangement joins TRBV6-1 to TRBJ2-5, with D unresolved. The CDR3 spans 15 residues. The germline V gene encodes CDR1 MNHNS and CDR2 SASEGT. Trimming cost V 4 bases and J 3 bases, with 15 bases left between them. CDR3 in amino acids: CASSGGSAGKETQYF. CDR3 DNA: TGTGCCAGCAGTGGGGGTTCTGCTGGAAAAGAGACCCAGTACTTC.

The chain uses TRBV19 and TRBJ2-7; 11 nucleotides match TRBD2. V lost 8 bases, J lost 0 bases, and 0 bases stayed unmatched. The germline CDR1 and CDR2 sequences are LNHDA and SQIVND (reference sequence). The CDR3 loop spans 13 amino acids. The CDR3 coding sequence is TGTGCCAGTGGGACTAGCGGCTCCTACGAGCAGTACTTC. Residues: CASGTSGSYEQYF.

V usage is TRBV29-1 and J usage is TRBJ2-1; D ambiguous. V was cut by 4 bases and J by 6 bases, with 22 bases left in between. Germline assignment: CDR1 SQVTM and CDR2 ANQGSEA. The CDR3 has 16 amino acids. CDR3 residues: CSVVPNRVTVGNEQFF. The CDR3 coding sequence is TGCAGCGTTGTCCCAAACCGTGTTACTGTGGGCAATGAGCAGTTCTTC.

The chain employs TRBV28 and TRBJ2-1; no firm D call. The V end lost 7 bases, the J end lost 4 bases, and 20 bases lay between the germline ends. The CDR3 extends over 16 amino acids. Germline CDR1 and CDR2: MDHEN and SYDVKM. CDR3 residues: CASTFATWETYNEQFF. DNA of the CDR3: TGTGCCAGCACCTTTGCCACGTGGGAAACGTACAATGAGCAGTTCTTC.

The genes are TRBV9 and TRBJ2-1, with TRBD1 matching 7 bases. Germline loops: CDR1 SGDLS, CDR2 YYNGEE. The trim removed 3 bases at V and 4 bases at J, leaving 7 bases unmatched. The CDR3 sequence is 15 residues long. This CDR3 reads CASSAYRGIYNEQFF. In DNA form, the CDR3 reads TGTGCCAGCAGCGCTTACAGGGGAATATACAATGAGCAGTTCTTC.

The rearrangement joins TRBV2 to TRBJ2-5, with 10 bases identical to TRBD2. The CDR3 consists of 15 residues. Germline V gives CDR1 SNHLY, CDR2 FYNNEI. J was trimmed by 1 base and V by 8 bases; bases with no gene match: 7. The CDR3 sequence is CASGRLAGRQETQYF. The CDR3 DNA follows: TGTGCCAGCGGGCGACTAGCGGGTCGCCAAGAGACCCAGTACTTC.

The chain couples TRBV28 to TRBJ1-5; D not resolved. The CDR3 is 14 amino acids. CDR1 and CDR2 (germline): MDHEN, SYDVKM. V lost 6 bases, J lost 4 bases, and 13 bases lay in between. The CDR3, as DNA: TGTGCCAGCAGGAGTGAAACCAGAAATCAGCCCCAGCATTTT. Residues: CASRSETRNQPQHF. Together with reference TRBV28 and TRBJ1-5, the CDR3 gives the full variable domain: DVKVTQSSRYLVKRTGEKVFLECVQDMDHENMFWYRQDPGLGLRLIYFSYDVKMKEKGDIPEGYSVSREKKERFSLILESASTNQTSMYLCASRSETRNQPQHFGDGTRLSIL.

V gene TRBV11-2 combines with J gene TRBJ2-7; 8 bases line up with TRBD2. The junction had 6 bases not matched to a gene; V was cut back by 4 bases and J by 13 bases. The germline CDR1 and CDR2 sequences are SGHAT and FQNNGV. The CDR3 contains 11 residues. This chain's CDR3 is CASSSGRTSYF. The CDR3 region has the DNA TGTGCCAGCAGCTCCGGACGGACTAGCTACTTC.